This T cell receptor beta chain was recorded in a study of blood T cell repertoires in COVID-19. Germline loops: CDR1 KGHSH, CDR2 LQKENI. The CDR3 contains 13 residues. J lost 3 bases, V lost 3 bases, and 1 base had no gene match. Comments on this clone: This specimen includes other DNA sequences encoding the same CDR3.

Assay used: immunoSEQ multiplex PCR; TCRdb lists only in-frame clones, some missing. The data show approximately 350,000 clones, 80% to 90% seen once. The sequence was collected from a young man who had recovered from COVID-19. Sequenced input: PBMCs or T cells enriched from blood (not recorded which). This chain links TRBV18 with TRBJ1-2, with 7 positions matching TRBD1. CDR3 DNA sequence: TGTGCCAGCTCACCTGACAGGGACTATGGCTACACCTTC. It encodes CASSPDRDYGYTF.